This T cell receptor (beta chain) derives from a study of T cell clonality in common variable immunodeficiency. This CDR3 has 15 amino acids. Germline V lookup: CDR1 SGHNT, CDR2 YENEEA. The V gene end was trimmed by 5 bases and the J gene end by 0 bases; junction bases not matched to a gene: 4. Sequencing input was equivalent genomic DNA from CVID and controls. Assay: immunoSEQ multiplex PCR; the TCRdb copy retains only in-frame clones and omits some. The sample includes over 30,000 clones, none of them occurring once. This clone was detected ten times or more. The read gets to within 3 residues of the CDR3 end, and the germline J gene fills in the rest. Patients and controls were mostly of Caucasian heritage.

The sequencing sample was made of peripheral blood mononuclear cells. The clonotype originates from a person aged 18-69 years in good health. The rearrangement joins TRBV11-3 to TRBJ2-3; 8 nucleotides match TRBD2. CDR3 protein: CASSRTSGSTDTQYF. Incomplete CDR3 DNA: TGTGCCAGCAGCCGTACTAGCGGAAGCACAGATACG. The full variable domain, with the rest looked up from reference TRBV11-3 and TRBJ2-3, is EAGVVQSPRYKIIEKKQPVAFWCNPISGHNTLYWYLQNLGQGPELLIRYENEEAVDDSQLPKDRFSAERLKGVDSTLKIQPAELGDSAVYLCASSRTSGSTDTQYFGPGTRLTVL.